This T cell receptor (beta chain) was profiled in a study of T cells expressing NK-cell markers. Whole-study findings and limits: Each of 6 or 7 donors carried dominant NKG2C+ clonotypes accounting for about 1.0-7.5% of CD8+ T cells.

No DNA is given; TCRdb re-called the 5' RACE reads and lists each CDR3 protein once. The repertoire table contains about 540,000 distinct CDR3 sequences. A word on this clonotype: Its specificity is unknown.

This CDR3 region has 15 residues. Germline CDR1 LNHDA, CDR2 SQIVND (reference sequence). The source is a man aged 18 to 29 in good health. The chain is built from TRBV19 and TRBJ2-1; there is no DNA to check the TCRdb D call of TRBD1. Sequenced: blood T cells: a sorted CD56 or NKG2C T cell subset, CD4+ or CD8+ T cells, or bulk PBMC T cells (not recorded which). The CDR3: CASSMGGQGVGEQFF. The variable domain in full, completed from reference TRBV19 and TRBJ2-1, reads DGGITQSPKYLFRKEGQNVTLSCEQNLNHDAMYWYRQDPGQGLRLIYYSQIVNDFQKGDIAEGYSVSREKKESFPLTVTSAQKNPTAFYLCASSMGGQGVGEQFFGPGTRLTVL.